Presented here are 29 T cell receptor beta chains from one specimen sequenced in a study of T cells in Graves' hyperthyroidism and ophthalmopathy (dated by TCRdb to about 2019). The method was multiplex PCR. The sequencer was an Illumina HiSeq 2000. Amplification of TCR beta CDR3 regions was carried out from RNA transcripts. A first-round RT-PCR of the TCR CDR3 used the HTBI primer set with the Qiagen OneStep RT-PCR kit. The public reads were quality trimmed at Q25 with fastp and then assembled into clones with MiXCR by TCRdb, keeping productive beta chains. Here each entry gathers all rows of one CDR3 protein and keeps the most common genes and DNA. Counted in this sample were about 360,000 distinct CDR3 sequences; about 18% of them appeared once. About 4% of the sample is held by the ten biggest clonotypes. The sequenced sample consisted of blood. Receptor source: a woman aged 18-29 years with Graves' hyperthyroidism.

The table lists this clonotype with many counts. The conserved phenylalanine or tryptophan is not found at the CDR3 terminus, so this likely reflects a read error. This chain connects TRBV24-1 to TRBJ1-1; D is undetermined. CDR1 is KGHDR and CDR2 is SFDVKD in the germline V gene. CDR3 length equals 14 residues. The V gene lost 4 bases and the J gene lost 3 bases, with 11 bases spanning the gap. The CDR3 DNA reads TGTGCCACCAGTGACGGCAGGAGGGACACTGAAGCTTTCTCT. It codes for CATSDGRRDTEAFS.

This clonotype was seen repeatedly, ten times or more. The chain uses TRBV2 and TRBJ1-5; D uncertain. Germline assignment: CDR1 SNHLY and CDR2 FYNNEI. The CDR3 is 15 residues long. V lost 6 bases and J lost 2, with 14 bases in between. CDR3 sequence (DNA): TGTGCCAGCAGGGGAGGGTTCTCTGGCAATCAGCCCCAGCATTTT. Amino acid sequence: CASRGGFSGNQPQHF.

This clonotype was counted many times. V usage is TRBV29-1 and J usage is TRBJ2-5; 10 bases match TRBD1. V trimming: 8 bases; J trimming: 6 bases; junction bases outside the gene matches: 6. This CDR3 is built from 12 residues. The germline CDR1 and CDR2 sequences are SQVTM and ANQGSEA. This chain's CDR3 is CSSRQGAKTQYF. In nucleotides, the CDR3 is TGCAGCTCCCGACAGGGGGCGAAGACCCAGTACTTC.

The J gene is TRBJ1-1, the V gene TRBV11-1; D not resolved. Germline V gene sequence: CDR1 SGHAT, CDR2 FQDESV (reference sequence). Trimming left V 6 bases short and J 3 bases short, with 14 bases between. The CDR3 length is 14 residues. The CDR3 coding sequence is TGTGCCAGCAGACTGACACATGGATACACTGAAGCTTTCTTT. Translation: CASRLTHGYTEAFF.

Many counts were recorded for this clonotype. This chain's CDR3 is CASSSLGTQTYEQYF. The DNA of the CDR3 is TGTGCCAGCAGCTCCCTCGGGACACAGACCTACGAGCAGTACTTC. The rearrangement uses TRBV7-2 and TRBJ2-7; possible D gene TRBD1, 6 bases. In germline, CDR1 is SGHTA, CDR2 FQGNSA. V lost 4 bases and J lost 2, with 15 bases in between. CDR3 length: 15 residues.

This clonotype was detected ten times or more. The rearrangement links TRBV20-1 to TRBJ2-5; D unclear. CDR1 and CDR2 from the germline V gene are DFQATT and SNEGSKA (reference sequence). V lost 5 bases, J lost 5 bases, and 12 bases lay in between. This CDR3 is 12 amino acids long. The CDR3 DNA reads as TGCAGTGCTCTCCGTCAGCTTGAGACCCAGTACTTC. Its translation: CSALRQLETQYF.

This clonotype has a count of ten or more. A junction end diverges from the germline sequence, so it may reflect a read error. The chain employs TRBV29-1 and TRBJ1-2; TRBD1 agrees at 7 bases. CDR1 is SQVTM, CDR2 ANQGSEA, per germline. The CDR3 is 14 residues long. The CDR3 DNA reads as TGCAGCGTCTGGCCAGGGGGGCCTAATTATGGCTACACCTTC. Its translation is CSVWPGGPNYGYTF.

Many counts were recorded for this clonotype. The gene calls are TRBV24-1 and TRBJ2-5; possible D gene TRBD1, 6 bases. CDR1 and CDR2 (germline): KGHDR, SFDVKD. The CDR3 extends over 16 amino acids. The V and J ends lost 1 base and 5 bases respectively, with 16 bases between them. CDR3 nucleotides: TGTGCCACCAGTGATTTTCGCAGGGGAAGTCAGGAGACCCAGTACTTC. This gives the protein CATSDFRRGSQETQYF.

This clonotype was counted at least ten times. The chain recombines TRBV30 with TRBJ1-3; TRBD1 matches at 8 bases. The CDR3 is 13 residues long. Germline V lookup: CDR1 GTSNPN, CDR2 SVGIG (reference sequence). V dropped 3 bases and J dropped 8; count of bases not matched to a gene: 6. The CDR3 spells CAWRDRVSHTIYF. CDR3 sequence (DNA): TGTGCCTGGAGGGACAGGGTTAGCCACACCATATATTTT.

The sample holds many counts of this clonotype. V usage is TRBV6-5 and J usage is TRBJ2-7, with 8 bases aligning to TRBD1. V trimming: 7 bases; J trimming: 4 bases; junction bases outside the gene matches: 6. This CDR3 has 13 amino acids. CDR1 is MNHEY, CDR2 SVGAGI, per germline. The CDR3 nucleotides are TGTGCCAGCAACGACAGGGGTCCTTACGAGCAGTACTTC. Translating gives CASNDRGPYEQYF.

As concerns this clonotype: A much larger clone is a single base away; this may be a read error. The chain uses TRBV20-1 and TRBJ1-2, with D possibly matching TRBD1 (6 bases). V lost 3 bases and J lost 1, with 15 bases in between. The CDR3 is 15 amino acids. The V gene's germline CDR1 is DFQATT and CDR2 SNEGSKA (reference sequence). CDR3 in amino acids: CSARSPGHNNYGYTF. In nucleotides, the CDR3 is TGCAGTGCTAGGTCGCCGGGACACAATAACTATGGCTACACCTTC.

Ten or more counts support this clonotype. CDR3 bases: TGCGCCAGCAGCTCCTCCGCGACATCACAAGAGACCCAGTACTTC. Protein product: CASSSSATSQETQYF. This chain connects TRBV5-1 to TRBJ2-5; D gene unclear. The germline CDR1 and CDR2 sequences are SGHRS and YFSETQ. The CDR3 has 15 amino acids. V was pared by 3 bases and J by 2 bases, with 14 bases between.

This clonotype was observed a handful of times. The chain links TRBV20-1 to TRBJ1-2, with D possibly being TRBD1 (5 bases). The CDR3 runs 15 residues. The V gene lost 3 bases and the J gene lost 5 bases, with 19 bases spanning the gap. Germline-derived CDR1 and CDR2 are DFQATT and SNEGSKA (reference sequence). CDR3 protein: CSARRPGPSYYGYTF. The CDR3 DNA sequence: TGCAGTGCTAGGCGTCCGGGACCTTCATATTATGGCTACACCTTC.

This clonotype has a count of ten or more. The chain has TRBV20-1 and TRBJ2-5, with 7 bases fitting TRBD2. Trimming removed 4 bases from V and 4 bases from J; junction bases left unmatched: 12. CDR3 size: 15 residues. Germline V gene lookup returns CDR1 DFQATT and CDR2 SNEGSKA (reference sequence). The CDR3 is CSATIPGGLGETQYF. CDR3 sequence (DNA): TGCAGTGCTACGATCCCGGGGGGTCTAGGAGAGACCCAGTACTTC.

This clonotype was detected ten times or more. The chain is built from TRBV24-1 and TRBJ1-1, with D hard to call. The V gene lost 9 bases and the J gene lost 1 base, with 11 bases spanning the gap. The CDR3 consists of 13 residues. The germline gives CDR1 KGHDR, CDR2 SFDVKD. CDR3 protein: CATYQHENTEAFF. DNA for the CDR3: TGTGCCACCTACCAACACGAGAACACTGAAGCTTTCTTT.

In the case of this clonotype: A much larger clone differs from this one at a single base, so this may be a read error. The rearrangement uses TRBV20-1 and TRBJ1-1, with D possibly matching TRBD1 (6 bases). Per the germline V gene, CDR1 is DFQATT and CDR2 is SNEGSKA (reference sequence). This CDR3 is built from 15 residues. The CDR3 DNA reads TGCAGTGCTAGAACGGGACATACCATGAACTCTGAAGCTTTCTTT. Translating gives CSARTGHTMNSEAFF.

This clonotype was seen many times. This chain joins TRBV5-1 and TRBJ1-2; 7 bases line up with TRBD1. Germline CDR1 and CDR2: SGHRS and YFSETQ. V trimming: 0 bases; J trimming: 6 bases; junction bases outside the gene matches: 5. The CDR3 is 14 residues long. The CDR3 is CASSLGQGSHGYTF. CDR3 DNA: TGCGCCAGCAGCTTGGGACAGGGCAGCCATGGCTACACCTTC.

In DNA, the CDR3 is TGCAGTGCTGGACATATGACCCCGGGGGCTGGAAACACCATATATTTT. Protein sequence: CSAGHMTPGAGNTIYF. The chain carries TRBV20-1 and TRBJ1-3, with D possibly matching TRBD1 (5 bases). The CDR3 runs to 16 residues. V was pared by 5 bases and J by 2 bases, with 19 bases between. Germline V gene data show CDR1 as DFQATT and CDR2 as SNEGSKA (reference sequence).

A note on this clonotype: Just one base apart from a much larger clone, this may be a read error. V and J are TRBV2 and TRBJ1-1; weak D call: TRBD1 (6 bases). The CDR3 is made up of 13 amino acids. The ends were cut back, 4 bases at V and 4 bases at J, with 10 bases in the middle. In germline, CDR1 is SNHLY, CDR2 FYNNEI. The CDR3 DNA sequence: TGTGCCAGCAGTGGAGGGGGTATCACTGAAGCTTTCTTT. It codes for CASSGGGITEAFF.

The chain recombines TRBV6-1 with TRBJ1-6; D is ambiguous. Germline values: CDR1 MNHNS, CDR2 SASEGT. This CDR3 is built from 13 residues. V was clipped by 8 bases and J by 4 bases, with 9 bases between them. The CDR3 DNA follows: TGTGCCAGCTCTCGAACTTATAATTCACCCCTCCACTTT. Translation gives CASSRTYNSPLHF.

The chain couples TRBV19 to TRBJ2-7; a weak D match, TRBD1 (5 bases). Between the trimmed V and J ends, which lost 3 bases and 1 base, there was a span of 10 bases. The CDR3 has 14 amino acids. Per germline, CDR1 LNHDA and CDR2 SQIVND (reference sequence). For the CDR3, the DNA is TGTGCCAGTAGTATTGTTCCAGGGTCCTACGAGCAGTACTTC. It is translated as CASSIVPGSYEQYF.

This clonotype was seen ten or more times. This CDR3 is CASSPEDSIGTEAFF. The CDR3 DNA follows: TGTGCCAGCAGCCCCGAGGACAGTATCGGCACTGAAGCTTTCTTT. J is TRBJ1-1 and V is TRBV9; tentative D call: TRBD1 (6 bases). CDR1 is SGDLS and CDR2 is YYNGEE in the germline V gene. V was clipped by 4 bases and J by 4 bases, with 17 bases between them. The CDR3 is made up of 15 amino acids.

This clonotype was observed at least ten times. The chain's CDR3 is CASRKNRGDRSNQPQHF. The CDR3, as DNA: TGTGCCAGTAGGAAGAACAGGGGGGATAGGAGCAATCAGCCCCAGCATTTT. V is TRBV19 and J is TRBJ1-5; the match to TRBD1 covers 8 bases. The length of the CDR3 is 17 residues. V shed 6 bases, J shed 1 base, and the junction held 11 bases outside the gene matches. Germline V lookup: CDR1 LNHDA, CDR2 SQIVND (reference sequence).

This clonotype has a handful of counts. This chain connects TRBV18 to TRBJ1-5; TRBD1 might be the D (5 bases). There are 16 residues in the CDR3. The germline V gene encodes CDR1 KGHSH and CDR2 LQKENI. With 4 bases removed from V and 0 bases from J, the gap between germline ends came to 13 bases. The DNA for the CDR3 is TGTGCCAGCTCACGGGGCTTCAACGTTAGCAATCAGCCCCAGCATTTT. Translating gives CASSRGFNVSNQPQHF.

This clonotype was found a few times. The chain is built from TRBV18 and TRBJ2-5, with 11 bases aligning to TRBD2. The ends lost 3 bases at V and 7 bases at J; junction bases unmatched: 7. The germline gives CDR1 KGHSH, CDR2 LQKENI. The CDR3 sequence is 15 residues long. Written as DNA, the CDR3 is TGTGCCAGCTCACCCGGGACTAGCGGTCCGGGGACCCAGTACTTC. Translated: CASSPGTSGPGTQYF.

The J gene is TRBJ2-3, the V gene TRBV11-2; the D is unclear. The CDR3 consists of 13 residues. Germline V gene sequence: CDR1 SGHAT, CDR2 FQNNGV. The V end was cut by 3 bases, the J end by 2 bases, with 6 bases between. Here the CDR3 reads CASSFTITDTQYF. Here the CDR3 DNA reads TGTGCCAGCAGCTTTACAATCACAGATACGCAGTATTTT.

This clonotype has a count of ten or more. J is TRBJ1-2 and V is TRBV5-1; D gene uncertain. The CDR3 totals 14 residues. Germline CDR1 is SGHRS and CDR2 is YFSETQ. Trimming pared 0 bases from V and 4 bases from J, leaving 10 bases between. The CDR3 sequence: CASSLDSGPYGYTF. The CDR3, as DNA: TGCGCCAGCAGCTTGGACAGCGGCCCCTATGGCTACACCTTC.

This clonotype was counted at least ten times. The V gene is TRBV20-1, the J gene TRBJ2-7; perhaps TRBD2 as D (6 bases). CDR3 length equals 14 residues. CDR1 is DFQATT and CDR2 is SNEGSKA in the germline V gene (reference sequence). The ends were cut back, 6 bases at V and 4 bases at J, with 19 bases in the middle. The CDR3 coding sequence is TGCAGTGCCCATCAGGTGGAGGGAGCTTACGAGCAGTACTTC. Amino acids: CSAHQVEGAYEQYF.

The chain has TRBV15 and TRBJ1-2, with D perhaps matching TRBD1 (5 bases). The germline gives CDR1 LNHNV, CDR2 YYDKDF (reference sequence). The CDR3 runs 15 residues. V lost 3 bases, J lost 3 bases, and 14 bases lay in between. CDR3 sequence reads: CATSRPQGGDYGYTF. Written as DNA, the CDR3 is TGTGCCACCAGCAGGCCCCAGGGTGGTGACTATGGCTACACCTTC.